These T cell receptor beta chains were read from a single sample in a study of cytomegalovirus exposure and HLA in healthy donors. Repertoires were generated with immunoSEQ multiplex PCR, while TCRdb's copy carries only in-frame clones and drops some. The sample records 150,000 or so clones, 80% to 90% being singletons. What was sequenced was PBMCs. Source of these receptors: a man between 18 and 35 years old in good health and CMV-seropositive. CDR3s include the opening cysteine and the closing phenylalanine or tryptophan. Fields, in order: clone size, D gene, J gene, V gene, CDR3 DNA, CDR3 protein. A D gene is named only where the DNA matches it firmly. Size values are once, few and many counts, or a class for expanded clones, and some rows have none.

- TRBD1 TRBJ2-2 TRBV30 TGTGCCTGGTGGACAGGGAACACCGGGGAGCTGTTTTTT CAWWTGNTGELFF
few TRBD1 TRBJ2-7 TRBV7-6 TGTGCCAGCAGCTTAGAGATATCAGGGGGCTACGAGCAGTACTTC CASSLEISGGYEQYF
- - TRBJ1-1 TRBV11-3 TGTGCCAGCAGCTTAGAAGGGGGATCTGCTGAAGCTTTCTTT CASSLEGGSAEAFF
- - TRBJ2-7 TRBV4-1 TGCGCCAGCAGCAAGGAGCCGATGTCCTACGAGCAGTACTTC CASSKEPMSYEQYF
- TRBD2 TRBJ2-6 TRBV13 TGTGCCAGCAGCTTTCTAGCGGGGGGCTCTGGGGCCAACGTCCTGACTTTC CASSFLAGGSGANVLTF
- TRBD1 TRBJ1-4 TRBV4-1 TGCGCCAGCAGCCAAGATGGTTACCGGGACAGGGATGAAAAACTGTTTTTT CASSQDGYRDRDEKLFF
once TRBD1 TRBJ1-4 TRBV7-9 TGTGCCAGCAGCCGACAGGGGCCAACTAATGAAAAACTGTTTTTT CASSRQGPTNEKLFF
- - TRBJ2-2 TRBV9 TGTGCCAGCAGCTCCCGGGGGGTGGCAGGGGGCAACGGGGAGCTGTTTTTT CASSSRGVAGGNGELFF
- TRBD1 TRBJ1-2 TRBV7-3 TGTGCCAGCAGCTTAACGTCCGGGACAGGGGATGGCTACACCTTC CASSLTSGTGDGYTF
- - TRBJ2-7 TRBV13 TGTGCCAGCAGCTTAGGACTAGCAGGGGGGAGCTACGAGCAGTACTTC CASSLGLAGGSYEQYF
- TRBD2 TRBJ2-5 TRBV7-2 TGTGCCAGCAGCTTAGTGAGTAGCGGGGGGCAGCGAGAGACCCAGTACTTC CASSLVSSGGQRETQYF
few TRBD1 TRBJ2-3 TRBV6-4 TGTGCCAGCAGCCCCCAAACCGGGACAGGGCCAGATACGCAGTATTTT CASSPQTGTGPDTQYF
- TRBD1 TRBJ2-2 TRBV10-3 TGTGCCATACTGACAGGGGGCCGGACCGGGGAGCTGTTTTTT CAILTGGRTGELFF
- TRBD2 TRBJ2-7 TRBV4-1 TGCGCCAGCAGCCAAGATGGAATAGCGGGGGCGTACGAGCAGTACTTC CASSQDGIAGAYEQYF